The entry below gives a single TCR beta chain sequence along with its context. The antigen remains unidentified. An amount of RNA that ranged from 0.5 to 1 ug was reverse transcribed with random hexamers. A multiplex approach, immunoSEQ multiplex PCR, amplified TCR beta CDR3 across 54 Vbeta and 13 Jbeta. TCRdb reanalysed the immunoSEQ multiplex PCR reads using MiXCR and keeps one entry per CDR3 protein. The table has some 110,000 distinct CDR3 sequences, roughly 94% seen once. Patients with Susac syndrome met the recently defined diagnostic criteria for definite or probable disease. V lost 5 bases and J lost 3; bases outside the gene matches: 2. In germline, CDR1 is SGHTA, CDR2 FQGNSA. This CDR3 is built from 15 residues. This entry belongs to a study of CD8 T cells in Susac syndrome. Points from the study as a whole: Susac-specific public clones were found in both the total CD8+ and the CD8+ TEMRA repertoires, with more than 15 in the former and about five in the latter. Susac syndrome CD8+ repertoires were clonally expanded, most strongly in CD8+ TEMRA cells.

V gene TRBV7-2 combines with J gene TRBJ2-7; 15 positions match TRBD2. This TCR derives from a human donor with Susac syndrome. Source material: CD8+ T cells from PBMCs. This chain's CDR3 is CASSVGLAGGYEQYF. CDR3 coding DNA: TGTGCCAGCAGCGTGGGACTAGCGGGGGGCTACGAGCAGTACTTC.